Presented here are 9 T cell receptor beta chains from one specimen sequenced in a study of T cells in Graves' hyperthyroidism and ophthalmopathy. TCR beta CDR3 region amplification was performed from RNA transcripts. First-round RT-PCR with HTBI primers amplified the TCR CDR3 region. TCRdb passed the multiplex PCR reads through MiXCR, listing each CDR3 protein once. This table holds hundreds of thousands of distinct CDR3 sequences, approximately 14% found once. Sequenced sample: blood. These receptors were taken from a woman younger than 30 with Graves' hyperthyroidism.

The chain couples TRBV7-9 to TRBJ2-3; D is perhaps TRBD1 (6 bases). Germline V CDR1 and CDR2: SEHNR, FQNEAQ (reference sequence). CDR3 length: 16 residues. Trimming removed 5 bases from V and 3 bases from J, with 18 bases in between. CDR3 amino acids: CASSLDRRTATDTQYF. In nucleotides, the CDR3 is TGTGCCAGCAGCCTGGACAGACGTACCGCAACAGATACGCAGTATTTT. Together with reference TRBV7-9 and TRBJ2-3, the CDR3 gives the full variable domain: DTGVSQNPRHKITKRGQNVTFRCDPISEHNRLYWYRQTLGQGPEFLTYFQNEAQLEKSRLLSDRFSAERPKGSFSTLEIQRTEQGDSAMYLCASSLDRRTATDTQYFGPGTRLTVL.

There are many counts of this clonotype. V is TRBV13 and J is TRBJ2-7; no reliable D call. This CDR3 region has 12 residues. V was shortened by 2 bases and J by 1 base, with 3 bases between the two germline ends. Germline-derived CDR1 and CDR2 are PRHDT and FYEKMQ (reference sequence). The CDR3 reads CASSLMSYEQYF. In DNA form, the CDR3 reads TGTGCCAGCAGCTTAATGTCCTACGAGCAGTACTTC. The variable domain in full, completed from reference TRBV13 and TRBJ2-7, reads AAGVIQSPRHLIKEKRETATLKCYPIPRHDTVYWYQQGPGQDPQFLISFYEKMQSDKGSIPDRFSAQQFSDYHSELNMSSLELGDSALYFCASSLMSYEQYFGPGTRLTVT.

The count of this clonotype is one. A read error may be the cause here, since a much bigger clone is one base away. The CDR3 does not close with the conserved phenylalanine or tryptophan, likely indicating a read error. The V call is TRBV30, the J call TRBJ1-6; D gene uncertain. The V gene's germline CDR1 is GTSNPN and CDR2 SVGIG (reference sequence). The CDR3 spans 12 residues. Trimming removed 4 bases at V and 8 bases at J, with 9 bases between. CDR3 coding DNA: TGTGCCTGGACAGAATCGTATTCACCCCTCCACTTG. Translated, it gives CAWTESYSPLHL.

This clonotype came up many times. The gene calls are TRBV2 and TRBJ2-3; TRBD2 aligns across 13 bases. The trim removed 2 bases at V and 2 bases at J, leaving 7 bases unmatched. The CDR3 sequence is 18 residues long. CDR1 is SNHLY and CDR2 is FYNNEI in the germline V gene. CDR3 sequence: CASSEPMGLAGPTDTQYF. Here the CDR3 DNA reads TGTGCCAGCAGTGAACCGATGGGACTAGCGGGACCCACAGATACGCAGTATTTT. The variable domain in full, completed from reference TRBV2 and TRBJ2-3, reads EPEVTQTPSHQVTQMGQEVILRCVPISNHLYFYWYRQILGQKVEFLVSFYNNEISEKSEIFDDQFSVERPDGSNFTLKIRSTKLEDSAMYFCASSEPMGLAGPTDTQYFGPGTRLTVL.

The chain joins TRBV10-3 to TRBJ1-2; no clear D. From germline, CDR1 is ENHRY and CDR2 SYGVKD. CDR3 length equals 14 residues. V lost 0 bases to trimming and J lost 5 bases, with 10 bases between them. CDR3 loop: CAISESGSEYGYTF. The CDR3, as DNA: TGTGCCATCAGTGAGTCTGGCAGTGAGTATGGCTACACCTTC.

This clonotype was picked up many times. The V gene is TRBV20-1, the J gene TRBJ2-7; D tentatively reads TRBD1 or TRBD2 (5 bases each). Per the germline V gene, CDR1 is DFQATT and CDR2 is SNEGSKA (reference sequence). V was pared by 0 bases and J by 2 bases, with 11 bases between. The CDR3 spans 14 residues. The CDR3 sequence: CSARDGDGPYEQYF. DNA for the CDR3: TGCAGTGCTAGAGACGGGGACGGCCCCTACGAGCAGTACTTC.

This clonotype was recorded only once. This sequence joins TRBV19 and TRBJ2-1, with D perhaps matching TRBD1 (6 bases). Germline values: CDR1 LNHDA, CDR2 SQIVND (reference sequence). The CDR3 is 15 amino acids. Trimming pared 1 base from V and 4 bases from J, leaving 11 bases between. The CDR3 sequence: CASSIVWGPYNEQFF. The CDR3 nucleotides are TGTGCCAGTAGTATAGTGTGGGGGCCTTACAATGAGCAGTTCTTC.

J is TRBJ2-4 and V is TRBV29-1, with 7 bases matching TRBD1. V lost 6 bases and J lost 0; bases outside the gene matches: 8. CDR1 is SQVTM, CDR2 ANQGSEA, per germline. The CDR3 length is 15 residues. The CDR3 spells CSVKTGTLAKNIQYF. In nucleotides, the CDR3 is TGCAGCGTCAAGACAGGGACCTTAGCCAAAAACATTCAGTACTTC.

Many counts were recorded for this clonotype. V usage is TRBV24-1 and J usage is TRBJ2-1; 10 positions agree with TRBD2. Germline CDR1 is KGHDR and CDR2 is SFDVKD. After removal of 5 bases from V and 6 bases from J, the junction contained 6 bases not matched to a gene. CDR3 length: 15 residues. CDR3 protein: CATSGSGTSVNEQFF. In DNA form, the CDR3 reads TGTGCCACCAGTGGGTCCGGGACTAGCGTCAATGAGCAGTTCTTC.